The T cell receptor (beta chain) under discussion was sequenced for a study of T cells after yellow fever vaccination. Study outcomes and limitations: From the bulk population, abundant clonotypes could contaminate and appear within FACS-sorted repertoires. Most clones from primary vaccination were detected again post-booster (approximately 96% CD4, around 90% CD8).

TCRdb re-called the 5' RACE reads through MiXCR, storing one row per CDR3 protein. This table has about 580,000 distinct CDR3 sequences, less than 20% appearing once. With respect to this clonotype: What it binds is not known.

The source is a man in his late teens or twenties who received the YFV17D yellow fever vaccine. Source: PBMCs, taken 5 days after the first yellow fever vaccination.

The CDR3 loop reads CSASLAGGRNEQFF. The CDR3 DNA follows: TGCAGTGCTAGTTTAGCGGGGGGGCGGAATGAGCAGTTCTTC. The chain has TRBV20-1 and TRBJ2-1; 11 positions agree with TRBD2. The CDR3 totals 14 residues. The V segment lost 3 bases and the J segment 7 bases; nucleotides outside the gene matches: 5. The germline V gene has CDR1 DFQATT and CDR2 SNEGSKA (reference sequence).